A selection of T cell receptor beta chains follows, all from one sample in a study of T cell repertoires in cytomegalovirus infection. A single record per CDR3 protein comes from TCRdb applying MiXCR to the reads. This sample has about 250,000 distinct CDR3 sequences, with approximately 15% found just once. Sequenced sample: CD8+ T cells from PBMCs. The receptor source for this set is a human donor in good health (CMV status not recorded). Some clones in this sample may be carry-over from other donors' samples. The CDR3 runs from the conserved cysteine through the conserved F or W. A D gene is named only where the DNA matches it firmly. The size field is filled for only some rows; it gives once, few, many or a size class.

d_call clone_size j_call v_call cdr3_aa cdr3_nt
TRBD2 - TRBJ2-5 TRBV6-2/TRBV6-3 CASSVTSSGAHQETQYF TGTGCCAGCAGCGTTACATCTAGCGGGGCACACCAAGAGACCCAGTACTTC
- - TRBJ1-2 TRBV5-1 CASSSERVYGYTF TGCGCCAGCAGTTCGGAGAGGGTGTACGGCTACACCTTC
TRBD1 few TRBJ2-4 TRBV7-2 CASSSRVGPGQANIQYF TGTGCCAGCAGCTCCCGGGTCGGCCCGGGACAGGCGAACATTCAGTACTTC
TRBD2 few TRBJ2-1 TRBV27 CASSLSYGLAAYNEQFF TGTGCCAGCAGCTTATCGTACGGACTAGCTGCCTACAATGAGCAGTTCTTC
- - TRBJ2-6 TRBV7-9 CASSSDQASSGANVLTF TGTGCCAGCAGCTCGGACCAAGCCAGCTCTGGGGCCAACGTCCTGACTTTC
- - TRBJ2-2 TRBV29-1 CSAEETVAGELFF TGCAGCGCCGAAGAGACTGTAGCCGGGGAGCTGTTTTTT
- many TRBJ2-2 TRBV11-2 CASSPTPGELFF TGTGCCAGCAGCCCGACCCCCGGGGAGCTGTTTTTT
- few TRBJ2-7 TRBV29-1 CSVENALSSYEQYF TGCAGCGTTGAAAACGCGTTGTCCTCCTACGAGCAGTACTTC
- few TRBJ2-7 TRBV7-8 CASSIYGPDYEQYF TGTGCCAGCAGCATTTATGGCCCCGACTACGAGCAGTACTTC
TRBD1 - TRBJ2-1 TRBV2 CASRSTGGCNEQFF TGTGCCAGCAGATCGACAGGGGGGTGCAATGAGCAGTTCTTC
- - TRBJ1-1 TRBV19 CASSIDPSAAGVAFF TGTGCCAGTAGTATAGATCCGTCAGCCGCGGGTGTGGCTTTCTTT
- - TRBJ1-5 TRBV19 CASSRETGHTNQPQHF TGTGCCAGTAGTAGGGAAACGGGACATACTAATCAGCCCCAGCATTTT
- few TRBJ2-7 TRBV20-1 CSASLTGSRTYEQYF TGCAGTGCTTCCCTCACCGGGAGCCGAACCTACGAGCAGTACTTC
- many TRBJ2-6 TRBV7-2 CASSLGRNSGANVLTF TGTGCCAGCAGCTTAGGACGGAACTCTGGGGCCAACGTCCTGACTTTC
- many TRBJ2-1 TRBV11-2 CASSLLSSYNEQFF TGTGCCAGCAGCTTATTGAGCTCCTACAATGAGCAGTTCTTC
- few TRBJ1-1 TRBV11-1 CASSSGVSEAFF TGTGCCAGCAGCTCGGGAGTCTCTGAAGCTTTCTTT
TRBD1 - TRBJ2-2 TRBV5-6 CASSPRTGEKNTGELFF TGTGCCAGCAGCCCAAGGACAGGGGAGAAGAACACCGGGGAGCTGTTTTTT
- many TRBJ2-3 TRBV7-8 CASSLKAIISASGKSEVDTQYF TGTGCCAGCAGCTTAAAAGCGATCATCTCGGCATCTGGGAAATCCGAGGTAGATACGCAGTATTTT
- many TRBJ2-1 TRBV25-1 CASSEKAPGGNEQFF TGTGCCAGCAGTGAAAAAGCCCCGGGTGGCAATGAGCAGTTCTTC
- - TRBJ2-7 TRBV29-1 CSVFEGGHEQYF TGCAGCGTCTTCGAGGGGGGCCACGAGCAGTACTTC
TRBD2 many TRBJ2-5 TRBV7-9 CASRALAGGAKETQYF TGTGCCAGCAGGGCACTAGCGGGGGGGGCGAAGGAGACCCAGTACTTC
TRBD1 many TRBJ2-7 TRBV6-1 CASSEPPGQGYEQYF TGTGCCAGCAGTGAACCGCCGGGACAGGGCTACGAGCAGTACTTC
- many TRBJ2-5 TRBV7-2 CASSRRDNQETQYF TGTGCCAGCAGCAGACGGGACAACCAAGAGACCCAGTACTTC
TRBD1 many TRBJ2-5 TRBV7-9 CASSLPSLGQGMQETQYF TGTGCCAGCAGCCTGCCCTCACTTGGACAGGGAATGCAAGAGACCCAGTACTTC
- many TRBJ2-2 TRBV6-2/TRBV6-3 CASSYPGSGTGELFF TGTGCCAGCAGTTACCCAGGGAGTGGAACCGGGGAGCTGTTTTTT
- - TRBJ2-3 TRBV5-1 CASTMGRIRTDTQYF TGCGCCAGCACGATGGGCAGGATAAGAACAGATACGCAGTATTTT
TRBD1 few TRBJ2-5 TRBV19 CASSTGTGIFQETQYF TGTGCCAGTAGTACCGGGACAGGGATATTCCAAGAGACCCAGTACTTC
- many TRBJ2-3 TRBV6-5 CASSYSRGGVPIGDTQYF TGTGCCAGCAGTTACTCGAGGGGGGGGGTGCCGATAGGGGATACGCAGTATTTT
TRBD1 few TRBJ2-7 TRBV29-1 CSARDSPYEQYF TGCAGCGCCCGGGACAGCCCCTACGAGCAGTACTTC
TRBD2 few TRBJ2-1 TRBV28 CASSFLLAGIYNEQFF TGTGCCAGCAGTTTCCTACTAGCGGGGATCTACAATGAGCAGTTCTTC
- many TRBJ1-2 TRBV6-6 CASSQTQGSYTF TGTGCCAGCAGCCAAACCCAGGGTTCTTACACCTTC
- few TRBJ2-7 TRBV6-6 CASSYVWGRRGYEQYF TGTGCCAGCAGTTACGTATGGGGGCGGAGGGGCTACGAGCAGTACTTC
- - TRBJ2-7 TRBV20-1 CSALQGSPPYEQYF TGCAGTGCTCTTCAGGGGTCCCCTCCCTACGAGCAGTACTTC
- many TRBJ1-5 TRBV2 CASSEAGRAQHF TGTGCCAGCAGTGAGGCAGGTCGTGCCCAGCATTTT
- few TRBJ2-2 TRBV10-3 CAIRNWAGELFF TGTGCCATCAGGAACTGGGCCGGGGAGCTGTTTTTT
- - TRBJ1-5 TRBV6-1 CASSQGAAGMRSNQPQHF TGTGCCAGCAGCCAAGGCGCAGCCGGCATGAGGAGCAATCAGCCCCAGCATTTT
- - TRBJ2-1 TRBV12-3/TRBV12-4 CATSEGLYNEQFF TGTGCCACCTCCGAGGGGCTTTACAATGAGCAGTTCTTC
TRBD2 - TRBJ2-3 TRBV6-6 CASSYRAGGRTDTQYF TGTGCCAGCAGTTACCGCGCGGGGGGGCGCACAGATACGCAGTATTTT
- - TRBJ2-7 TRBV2 CASTWDSGSYEQYF TGTGCCAGCACCTGGGACTCCGGCTCCTACGAGCAGTACTTC
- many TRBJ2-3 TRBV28 CASSVGQSVDTQYF TGTGCCAGCAGTGTGGGACAAAGCGTAGATACGCAGTATTTT
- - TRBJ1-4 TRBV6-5 CASSSSFLWGDEKLFF TGTGCCAGCAGTTCATCCTTTCTCTGGGGGGATGAAAAACTGTTTTTT
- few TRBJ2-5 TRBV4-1 CASSQVVRPGETQYF TGCGCCAGCAGCCAAGTGGTGAGGCCGGGAGAGACCCAGTACTTC